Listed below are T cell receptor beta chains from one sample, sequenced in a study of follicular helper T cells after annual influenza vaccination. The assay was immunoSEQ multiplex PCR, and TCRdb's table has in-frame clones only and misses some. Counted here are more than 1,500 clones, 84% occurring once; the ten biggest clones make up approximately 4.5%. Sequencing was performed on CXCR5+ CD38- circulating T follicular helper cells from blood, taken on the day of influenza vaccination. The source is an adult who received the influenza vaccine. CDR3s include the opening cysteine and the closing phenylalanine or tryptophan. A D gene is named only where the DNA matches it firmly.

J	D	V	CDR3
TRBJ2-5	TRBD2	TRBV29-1	CSVDWASGSFGRQETQYF
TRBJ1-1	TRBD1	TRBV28	CASSPRGTGITEAFF
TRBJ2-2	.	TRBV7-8	CASSLGHSNTGELFF
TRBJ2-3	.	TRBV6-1	CASSALQGSSTDTQYF
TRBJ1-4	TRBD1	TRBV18	CASSPPDRGKEKLFF
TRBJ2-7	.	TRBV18	CASSPPAYEQYF
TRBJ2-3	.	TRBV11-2	CASSRAPRDSDTQYF
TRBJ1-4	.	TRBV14	CASSQLRVTNEKLFF
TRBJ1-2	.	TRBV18	CASSPEGNYGYTF
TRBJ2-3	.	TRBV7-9	CASRKGASTDTQYF
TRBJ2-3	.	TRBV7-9	CASSSYSGFTDTQYF
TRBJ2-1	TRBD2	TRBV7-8	CASSIWTSGRVNEQFF
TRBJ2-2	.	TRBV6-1	CASRNGPNTGELFF
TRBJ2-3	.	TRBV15	CATSRDGSGTDTQYF
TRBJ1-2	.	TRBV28	CASSLGQYGYTF
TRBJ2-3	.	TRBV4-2	CASSQELAFTDTQYF